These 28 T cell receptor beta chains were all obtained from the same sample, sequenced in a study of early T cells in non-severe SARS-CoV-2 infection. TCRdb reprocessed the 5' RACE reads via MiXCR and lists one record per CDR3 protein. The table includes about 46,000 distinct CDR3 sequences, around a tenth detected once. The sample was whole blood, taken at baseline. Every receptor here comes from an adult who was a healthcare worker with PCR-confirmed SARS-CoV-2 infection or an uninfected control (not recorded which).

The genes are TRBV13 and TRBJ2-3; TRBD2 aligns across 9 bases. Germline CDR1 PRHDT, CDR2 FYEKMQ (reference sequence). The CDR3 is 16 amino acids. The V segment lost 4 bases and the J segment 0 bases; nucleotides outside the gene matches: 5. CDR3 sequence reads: CASSSLAGISTDTQYF. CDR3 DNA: TGTGCCAGCAGCTCCCTAGCGGGGATTAGCACAGATACGCAGTATTTT.

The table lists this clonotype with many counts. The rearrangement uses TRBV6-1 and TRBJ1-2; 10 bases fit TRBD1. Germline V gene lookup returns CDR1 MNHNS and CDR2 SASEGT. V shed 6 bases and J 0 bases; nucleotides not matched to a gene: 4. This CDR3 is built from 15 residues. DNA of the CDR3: TGTGCCAGCAGGGGGGACAGGGGAGCTAACTATGGCTACACCTTC. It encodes CASRGDRGANYGYTF.

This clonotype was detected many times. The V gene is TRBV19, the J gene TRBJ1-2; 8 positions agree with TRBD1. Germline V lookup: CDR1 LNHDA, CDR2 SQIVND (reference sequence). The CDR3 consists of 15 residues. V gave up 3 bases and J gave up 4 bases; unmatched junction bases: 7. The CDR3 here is CASSMFSDRAYGYTF. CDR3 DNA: TGTGCCAGTAGTATGTTTTCGGACAGGGCCTATGGCTACACCTTC.

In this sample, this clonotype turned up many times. CDR3 DNA sequence: TGCGCCAGCAGCCAAGCGCAATCGACTGGGGCCAACGTCCTGACTTTC. As protein: CASSQAQSTGANVLTF. This chain connects TRBV4-3 to TRBJ2-6; no reliable D call. The CDR3 sequence is 16 residues long. The V and J ends lost 1 base and 2 bases respectively, with 9 bases between them. From germline, CDR1 is LGHNA and CDR2 YSLEER.

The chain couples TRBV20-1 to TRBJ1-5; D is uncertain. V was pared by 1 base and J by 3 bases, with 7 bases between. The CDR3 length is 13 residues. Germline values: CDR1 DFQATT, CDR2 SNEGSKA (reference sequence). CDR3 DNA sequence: TGCAGTGCTAGAGGTAGCACCAATCAGCCCCAGCATTTT. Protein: CSARGSTNQPQHF.

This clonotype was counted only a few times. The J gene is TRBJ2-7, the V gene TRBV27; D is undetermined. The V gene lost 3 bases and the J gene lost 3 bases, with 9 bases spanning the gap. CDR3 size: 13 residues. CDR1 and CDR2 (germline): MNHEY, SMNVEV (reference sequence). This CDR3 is CASSFGTDYEQYF. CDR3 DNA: TGTGCCAGCAGTTTTGGAACGGACTACGAGCAGTACTTC.

The CDR3 DNA reads TGTGCCAGCAAAAGGACAGTCAATCAGCCCCAGCATTTT. Residues: CASKRTVNQPQHF. The chain employs TRBV6-2 or TRBV6-3 and TRBJ1-5; a possible D gene is TRBD1 (6 bases). The CDR3 is 13 residues long. The V gene lost 7 bases and the J gene lost 3 bases, with 10 bases spanning the gap. In germline, CDR1 is MNHEY, CDR2 SVGEGT.

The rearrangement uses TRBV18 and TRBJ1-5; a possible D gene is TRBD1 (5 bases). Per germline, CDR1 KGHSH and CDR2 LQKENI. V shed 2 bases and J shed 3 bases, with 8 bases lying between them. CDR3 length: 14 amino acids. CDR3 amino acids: CASSPWGTNQPQHF. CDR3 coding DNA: TGTGCCAGCTCACCATGGGGGACCAATCAGCCCCAGCATTTT.

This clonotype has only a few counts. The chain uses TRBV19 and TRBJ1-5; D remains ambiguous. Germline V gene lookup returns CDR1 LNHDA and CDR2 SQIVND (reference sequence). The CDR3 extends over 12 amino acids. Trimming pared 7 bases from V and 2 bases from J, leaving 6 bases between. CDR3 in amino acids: CASMAGNQPQHF. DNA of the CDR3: TGTGCCAGTATGGCTGGCAATCAGCCCCAGCATTTT.

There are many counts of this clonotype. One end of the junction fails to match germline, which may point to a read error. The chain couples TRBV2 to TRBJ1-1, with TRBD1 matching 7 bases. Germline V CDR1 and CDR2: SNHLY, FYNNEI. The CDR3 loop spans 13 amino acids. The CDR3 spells CASTGTEGTEAFF. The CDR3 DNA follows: TGTGCAAGCACCGGGACAGAGGGCACTGAAGCTTTCTTT.

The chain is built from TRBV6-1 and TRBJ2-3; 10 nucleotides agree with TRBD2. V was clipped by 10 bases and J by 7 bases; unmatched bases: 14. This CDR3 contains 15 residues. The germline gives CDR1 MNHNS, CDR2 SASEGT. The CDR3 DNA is TGTGCCAACCACAACGGGACTAGCGCGCCGTATACGCAGTATTTT. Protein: CANHNGTSAPYTQYF.

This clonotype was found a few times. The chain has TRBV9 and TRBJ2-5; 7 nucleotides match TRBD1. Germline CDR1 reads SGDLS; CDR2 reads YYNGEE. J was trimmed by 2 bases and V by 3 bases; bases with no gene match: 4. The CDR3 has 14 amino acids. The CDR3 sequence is CASSAWDSQETQYF. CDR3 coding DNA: TGTGCCAGCAGCGCATGGGACAGTCAAGAGACCCAGTACTTC.

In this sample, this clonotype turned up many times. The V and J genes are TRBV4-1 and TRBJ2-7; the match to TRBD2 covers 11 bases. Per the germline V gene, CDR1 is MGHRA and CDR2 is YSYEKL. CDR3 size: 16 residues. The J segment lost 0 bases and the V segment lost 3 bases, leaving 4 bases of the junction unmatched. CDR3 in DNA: TGCGCCAGCAGCCACCAGGGACTAGCGGTCTCCTACGAGCAGTACTTC. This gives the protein CASSHQGLAVSYEQYF.

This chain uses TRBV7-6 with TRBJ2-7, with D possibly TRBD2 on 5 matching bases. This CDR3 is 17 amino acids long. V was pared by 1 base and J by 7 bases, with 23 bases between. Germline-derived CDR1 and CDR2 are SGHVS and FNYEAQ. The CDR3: CASSLEVLSGSTGEQYF. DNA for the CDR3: TGTGCCAGCAGCTTAGAGGTCCTATCGGGGTCCACTGGTGAGCAGTACTTC.

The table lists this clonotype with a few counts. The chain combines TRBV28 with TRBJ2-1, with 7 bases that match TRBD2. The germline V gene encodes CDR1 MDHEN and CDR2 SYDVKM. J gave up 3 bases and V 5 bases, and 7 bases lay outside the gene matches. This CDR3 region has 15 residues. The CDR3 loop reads CASSTSGTNYNEQFF. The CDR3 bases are TGTGCCAGCAGTACTTCCGGGACTAACTACAATGAGCAGTTCTTC.

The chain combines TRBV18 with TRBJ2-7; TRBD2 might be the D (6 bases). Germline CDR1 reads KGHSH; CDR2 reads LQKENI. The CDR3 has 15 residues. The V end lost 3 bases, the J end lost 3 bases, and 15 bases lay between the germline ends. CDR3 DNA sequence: TGTGCCAGCTCACCGAACCGGGACTCGTACTACGAGCAGTACTTC. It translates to CASSPNRDSYYEQYF.

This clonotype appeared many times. The CDR3 DNA follows: TGTGCCAGCAGTCCCGAATCAGGAACGGGGAGCGATCAGCCCCAGCATTTT. Amino acids: CASSPESGTGSDQPQHF. This chain uses TRBV6-5 with TRBJ1-5; D remains unclear. Germline assignment: CDR1 MNHEY and CDR2 SVGAGI. The CDR3 sequence is 17 residues long. V gave up 5 bases and J gave up 5 bases, with 22 bases separating them.

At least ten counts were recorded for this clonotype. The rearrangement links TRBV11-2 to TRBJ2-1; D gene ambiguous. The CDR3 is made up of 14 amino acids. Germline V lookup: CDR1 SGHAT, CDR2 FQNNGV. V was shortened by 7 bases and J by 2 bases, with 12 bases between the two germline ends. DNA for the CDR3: TGTGCCAGCACCCTTTCTGGACCCTACAATGAGCAGTTCTTC. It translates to CASTLSGPYNEQFF.

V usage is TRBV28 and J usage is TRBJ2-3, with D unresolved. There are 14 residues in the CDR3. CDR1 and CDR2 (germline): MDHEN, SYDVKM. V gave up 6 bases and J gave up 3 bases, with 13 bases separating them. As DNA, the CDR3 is TGTGCCAGCAGCCCATGGGCAGGTACAGATACGCAGTATTTT. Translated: CASSPWAGTDTQYF.

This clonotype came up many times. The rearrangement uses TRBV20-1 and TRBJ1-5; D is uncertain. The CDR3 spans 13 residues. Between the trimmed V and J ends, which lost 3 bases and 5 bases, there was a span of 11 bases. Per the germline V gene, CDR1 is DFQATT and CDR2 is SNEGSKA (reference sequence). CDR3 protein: CSASSNSYQPQHF. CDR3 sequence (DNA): TGCAGTGCTAGTAGTAACAGTTATCAGCCCCAGCATTTT.

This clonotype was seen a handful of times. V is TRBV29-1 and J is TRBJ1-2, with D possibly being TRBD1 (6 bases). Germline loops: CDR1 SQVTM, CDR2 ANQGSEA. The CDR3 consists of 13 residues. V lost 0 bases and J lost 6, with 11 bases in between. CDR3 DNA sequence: TGCAGCGTTGAAGACCAGTACAGGGATGGCTACACCTTC. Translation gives CSVEDQYRDGYTF.

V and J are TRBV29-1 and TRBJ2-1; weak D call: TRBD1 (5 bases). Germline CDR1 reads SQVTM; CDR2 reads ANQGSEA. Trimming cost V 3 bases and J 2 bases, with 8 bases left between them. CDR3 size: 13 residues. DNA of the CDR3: TGCAGCGTTGAGGGGCCCCCCTACAATGAGCAGTTCTTC. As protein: CSVEGPPYNEQFF.

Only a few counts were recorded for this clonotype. CDR3 nucleotides: TGTGCCAGCAGCCCTCGGGGAAGCGCCACTTCCTACGAGCAGTACTTC. Translated, it gives CASSPRGSATSYEQYF. The V call is TRBV4-2, the J call TRBJ2-7; tentatively, D is TRBD2 (5 bases). Trimming removed 4 bases at V and 1 base at J, with 17 bases between. Germline lookup yields CDR1 LGHNA and CDR2 YNFKEQ. The CDR3 has 16 amino acids.

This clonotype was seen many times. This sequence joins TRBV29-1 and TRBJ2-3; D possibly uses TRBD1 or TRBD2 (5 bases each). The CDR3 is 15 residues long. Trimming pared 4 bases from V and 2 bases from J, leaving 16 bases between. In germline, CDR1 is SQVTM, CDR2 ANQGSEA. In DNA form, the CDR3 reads TGCAGCGTTGGGGTTGTTGGGACCCCCACAGATACGCAGTATTTT. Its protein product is CSVGVVGTPTDTQYF.

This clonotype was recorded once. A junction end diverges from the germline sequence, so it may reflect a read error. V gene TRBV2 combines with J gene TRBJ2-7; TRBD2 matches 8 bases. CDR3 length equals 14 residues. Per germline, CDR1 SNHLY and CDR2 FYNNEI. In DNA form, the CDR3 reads TGTGCCGGCAGTGTGTATAGCGGGAATTACGAGCAGTACTTC. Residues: CAGSVYSGNYEQYF.

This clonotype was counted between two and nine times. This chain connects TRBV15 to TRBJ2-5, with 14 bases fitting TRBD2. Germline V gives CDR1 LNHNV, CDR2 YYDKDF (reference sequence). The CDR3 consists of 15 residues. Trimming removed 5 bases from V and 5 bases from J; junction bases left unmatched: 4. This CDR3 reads CATSSGLAGAETQYF. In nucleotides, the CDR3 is TGTGCCACCAGCTCGGGACTAGCGGGAGCGGAGACCCAGTACTTC.

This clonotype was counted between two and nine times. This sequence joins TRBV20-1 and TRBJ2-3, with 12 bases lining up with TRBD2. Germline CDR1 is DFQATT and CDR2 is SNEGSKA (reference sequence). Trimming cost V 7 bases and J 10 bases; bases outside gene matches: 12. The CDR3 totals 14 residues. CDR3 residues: CSGSLAGGPLAQYF. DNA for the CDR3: TGCAGTGGTAGTCTAGCGGGAGGGCCCCTCGCGCAGTATTTT.

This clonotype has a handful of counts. The CDR3 here is CASSAGLAGTGELFF. CDR3 sequence (DNA): TGTGCCAGCAGCGCAGGACTAGCGGGGACCGGGGAGCTGTTTTTT. The genes are TRBV9 and TRBJ2-2, with TRBD2 matching over 12 bases. The CDR3 totals 15 residues. Trimming removed 3 bases from V and 5 bases from J; junction bases left unmatched: 2. In germline, CDR1 is SGDLS, CDR2 YYNGEE.